Shown below are 30 T cell receptor beta chains from a single sample sequenced in a study of shared clonotypes between healthy human individuals. Data came from immunoSEQ multiplex PCR; TCRdb stores just in-frame clones and leaves some out. This table has roughly 510,000 clones, around 79% appearing once. The sample was PBMCs. The receptors come from a woman aged 40 to 50 in good health. Some clones in this sample may be carry-over from other donors' samples.

The rearrangement uses TRBV6-1 and TRBJ1-3; the D is unclear. Germline-derived CDR1 and CDR2 are MNHNS and SASEGT. Trimming pared 6 bases from V and 8 bases from J, leaving 11 bases between. CDR3 length: 12 amino acids. CDR3 in DNA: TGTGCCAGCAGGGTAACTTACGACACCATATATTTT. This gives the protein CASRVTYDTIYF.

The CDR3 DNA follows: TGCAGCGTTGAAATCTCGCGGGAGAGTTTTGCAGATACGCAGTATTTT. It encodes CSVEISRESFADTQYF. The chain recombines TRBV29-1 with TRBJ2-3, with 7 bases fitting TRBD2. Unmatched junction bases numbered 12, after V lost 2 bases and J lost 4 bases. Per germline, CDR1 SQVTM and CDR2 ANQGSEA. CDR3 length equals 16 residues.

The chain links TRBV19 to TRBJ2-6; D call uncertain. CDR1 LNHDA and CDR2 SQIVND come from the germline V gene (reference sequence). The CDR3 has 15 residues. The ends were cut back, 5 bases at V and 0 bases at J, with 8 bases in the middle. The CDR3 DNA reads TGTGCCAGTAGTCTGCGTGGCTCTGGGGCCAACGTCCTGACTTTC. Its protein is CASSLRGSGANVLTF.

This clone showed up just once. The J gene is TRBJ2-7, the V gene TRBV5-1; 10 nucleotides line up with TRBD2. Trimming cost V 2 bases and J 0 bases; bases outside gene matches: 5. The CDR3 sequence is 16 residues long. Germline V lookup: CDR1 SGHRS, CDR2 YFSETQ. This chain's CDR3 is CASSFISGRVSYEQYF. Written as DNA, the CDR3 is TGCGCCAGCAGCTTCATAAGCGGGAGGGTCTCCTACGAGCAGTACTTC.

This clone came up many times. The V and J genes are TRBV19 and TRBJ1-2; D is unresolved. V lost 5 bases and J 3 bases, leaving 7 bases between the germline ends. The CDR3 length is 12 residues. From germline, CDR1 is LNHDA and CDR2 SQIVND (reference sequence). For the CDR3, the DNA is TGTGCCAGTAGTGCGGCAGACTATGGCTACACCTTC. This codes for CASSAADYGYTF.

This clone was seen only a few times. This chain uses TRBV18 with TRBJ2-1; TRBD2 matches at 9 bases. Per germline, CDR1 KGHSH and CDR2 LQKENI. The length of the CDR3 is 14 residues. Trimming cost V 3 bases and J 7 bases; bases outside gene matches: 4. The CDR3 sequence: CASSPIAGANEQFF. The DNA of the CDR3 is TGTGCCAGCTCACCGATAGCGGGAGCAAATGAGCAGTTCTTC.

This clone was observed a handful of times. V usage is TRBV5-6 and J usage is TRBJ2-7; maybe TRBD1 (5 bases). This CDR3 has 14 residues. V was clipped by 6 bases and J by 5 bases, with 18 bases between them. The germline V gene has CDR1 SGHDT and CDR2 YYEEEE. CDR3 region: CASTASGRRDEQYF. In nucleotides, the CDR3 is TGTGCCAGCACAGCTTCTGGGCGCAGGGACGAGCAGTACTTC.

The chain carries TRBV4-1 and TRBJ2-2; D remains unclear. Germline values: CDR1 MGHRA, CDR2 YSYEKL. The CDR3 has 15 amino acids. V was cut by 2 bases and J by 3 bases, with 10 bases left in between. CDR3 coding DNA: TGCGCCAGCAGCCAAAGTACTGCCGACACCGGGGAGCTGTTTTTT. This codes for CASSQSTADTGELFF.

About this clone itself: This likely came from a read error, as a far larger clone is one base away. V is TRBV2 and J is TRBJ1-5; D remains unclear. This CDR3 has 12 amino acids. The V end was cut by 2 bases, the J end by 4 bases, with 3 bases between. Germline-derived CDR1 and CDR2 are SNHLY and FYNNEI. The CDR3 DNA sequence: TGTGCCAGCAGTGAATGGAATCAGCCCCAGCATTTT. Protein product: CASSEWNQPQHF.

The chain joins TRBV28 to TRBJ2-1, with D unclear. Germline values: CDR1 MDHEN, CDR2 SYDVKM. The CDR3 has 16 residues. Trimming stripped 8 bases from V and 8 bases from J, with 25 bases between. CDR3 amino acids: CASYPLRAQSGHEQFF. The CDR3 DNA sequence: TGTGCCAGCTACCCTCTCCGGGCTCAATCGGGTCATGAGCAGTTCTTC.

This chain joins TRBV29-1 and TRBJ1-4, with a weak D call TRBD1 (6 bases). The CDR3 is 16 amino acids. Trimming removed 4 bases from V and 0 bases from J, with 15 bases in between. Germline V CDR1 and CDR2: SQVTM, ANQGSEA. The CDR3 loop is CSVGEVGGATNEKLFF. The CDR3 coding sequence is TGCAGCGTTGGAGAGGTAGGGGGTGCAACTAATGAAAAACTGTTTTTT.

Of note for this clone: Additional DNA sequences in this sample encode the identical CDR3. The chain employs TRBV5-1 and TRBJ2-5; D possibly matches TRBD1 or TRBD2 (5 bases each). Germline loops: CDR1 SGHRS, CDR2 YFSETQ. The ends were cut back, 4 bases at V and 1 base at J, with 11 bases in the middle. The CDR3 spans 14 residues. The chain's CDR3 is CASSLGRTQETQYF. The CDR3 region has the DNA TGCGCCAGCAGCCTGGGACGGACCCAAGAGACCCAGTACTTC.

The rearrangement links TRBV19 to TRBJ2-1; a weak D match, TRBD1 (6 bases). The CDR3 is made up of 15 amino acids. Looked up from germline, CDR1 is LNHDA and CDR2 is SQIVND (reference sequence). The ends were cut back, 6 bases at V and 0 bases at J, with 12 bases in the middle. The CDR3 DNA sequence: TGTGCCAGTAGCCCCCGGGACACCTCCTACAATGAGCAGTTCTTC. Residues: CASSPRDTSYNEQFF.

The rearrangement joins TRBV9 to TRBJ2-1; D is undetermined. The CDR3 runs 15 residues. Germline V gene sequence: CDR1 SGDLS, CDR2 YYNGEE. V lost 2 bases, J lost 3 bases, and 12 bases lay in between. For the CDR3, the DNA is TGTGCCAGCAGCGTGGCGTATGGGGTCTACAATGAGCAGTTCTTC. Its protein is CASSVAYGVYNEQFF.

The sample holds a few counts of this clone. The same CDR3 arises from other DNA sequences in this sample as well. The chain has TRBV18 and TRBJ1-1; 9 bases map to TRBD1. Per germline, CDR1 KGHSH and CDR2 LQKENI. This CDR3 comprises 14 residues. After removal of 2 bases from V and 5 bases from J, the junction contained 3 bases not matched to a gene. The CDR3: CASSPGTGRTEAFF. Written as DNA, the CDR3 is TGTGCCAGCTCACCAGGGACAGGGCGAACTGAAGCTTTCTTT.

The chain joins TRBV27 to TRBJ1-4; a possible D gene is TRBD1 (5 bases). CDR1 is MNHEY and CDR2 is SMNVEV in the germline V gene (reference sequence). V was shortened by 6 bases and J by 8 bases, with 19 bases between the two germline ends. The CDR3 is 15 residues long. The CDR3 region is CASSPFEGRREKLFF. In nucleotides, the CDR3 is TGTGCCAGCAGCCCGTTTGAGGGGCGTAGAGAAAAACTGTTTTTT.

The chain joins TRBV28 to TRBJ1-2; the D is unclear. CDR1 is MDHEN, CDR2 SYDVKM, per germline. V was clipped by 1 base and J by 8 bases, with 11 bases between them. The CDR3 runs 13 residues. CDR3 in DNA: TGTGCCAGCAGTTTATTGGTGTTAGGGGGCTACACCTTC. It yields the protein CASSLLVLGGYTF.

The chain couples TRBV18 to TRBJ2-4; 8 nucleotides match TRBD1. V lost 6 bases and J lost 4; bases outside the gene matches: 5. There are 14 residues in the CDR3. From germline, CDR1 is KGHSH and CDR2 LQKENI. CDR3 in amino acids: CASSRGTGKNIQYF. CDR3 in DNA: TGTGCCAGCTCCCGAGGGACAGGAAAAAACATTCAGTACTTC.

This clone was detected only once. This CDR3 reads CASRLTQLGNNEQFF. CDR3 coding DNA: TGTGCCAGCAGGTTGACGCAGTTAGGAAACAATGAGCAGTTCTTC. This sequence joins TRBV28 and TRBJ2-1; D is uncertain. The CDR3 extends over 15 amino acids. Germline CDR1 and CDR2: MDHEN and SYDVKM. Trimming cost V 6 bases and J 5 bases, with 17 bases left between them.

Only one count was recorded for this clone. The genes are TRBV28 and TRBJ2-2, with 10 bases fitting TRBD2. Germline V gene lookup returns CDR1 MDHEN and CDR2 SYDVKM. CDR3 size: 15 residues. V dropped 6 bases and J dropped 5; count of bases not matched to a gene: 6. CDR3 nucleotides: TGTGCCAGCAGCCCACCTAGCGGGAGTACCGGGGAGCTGTTTTTT. It yields the protein CASSPPSGSTGELFF.

V gene TRBV7-8 combines with J gene TRBJ1-5; D uncertain. The germline CDR1 and CDR2 sequences are SGHVS and FQNEAQ. The ends were cut back, 5 bases at V and 2 bases at J, with 13 bases in the middle. CDR3 length equals 15 residues. The CDR3 region has the DNA TGTGCCAGCAGCCAGACAAATGCGGGCAATCAGCCCCAGCATTTT. Translation gives CASSQTNAGNQPQHF.

Turning to this clone: The same CDR3 can be traced to other DNA sequences in this sample. The chain uses TRBV11-2 and TRBJ2-1; no definite D call. Per germline, CDR1 SGHAT and CDR2 FQNNGV. Trimming shortened V by 2 bases and J by 1 base, and 6 bases separated the two germline ends. The CDR3 runs 14 residues. The CDR3 nucleotides are TGTGCCAGCAGCTTATTGGGTTCCTACAATGAGCAGTTCTTC. Translating it yields CASSLLGSYNEQFF.

The chain couples TRBV29-1 to TRBJ2-3; D ambiguous. The CDR3 runs 15 residues. Germline loops: CDR1 SQVTM, CDR2 ANQGSEA. Deletions cut 3 bases from V and 1 base from J, with 14 bases between. The CDR3 region is CSVESVGSGTDTQYF. Here the CDR3 DNA reads TGCAGCGTTGAGTCTGTGGGAAGCGGCACAGATACGCAGTATTTT.

This clone showed up just a few times. The chain links TRBV4-3 to TRBJ2-7, with D possibly TRBD2 on 6 matching bases. V lost 1 base to trimming and J lost 4 bases, with 14 bases between them. Germline CDR1 and CDR2: LGHNA and YSLEER. The CDR3 runs 15 residues. The CDR3: CASSQVGAAGYEQYF. The CDR3, as DNA: TGCGCCAGCAGCCAAGTAGGGGCGGCGGGATACGAGCAGTACTTC.

This rearrangement joins TRBV29-1 to TRBJ1-6; 9 positions agree with TRBD1. Germline CDR1 SQVTM, CDR2 ANQGSEA. With 4 bases clipped from V and 6 bases from J, the junction kept 13 bases outside the gene matches. The CDR3 totals 17 residues. CDR3 DNA sequence: TGCAGCGTTGGAAGGGGGACAGGGTTTTTGGGTAATTCACCCCTCCACTTT. It is translated as CSVGRGTGFLGNSPLHF.

This clone was detected only once. The genes are TRBV11-1 and TRBJ2-1; TRBD2 matches at 8 bases. CDR1 is SGHAT, CDR2 FQDESV, per germline (reference sequence). CDR3 length: 13 residues. The V and J ends lost 4 bases and 8 bases, in that order; junction bases with no gene match: 4. CDR3 region: CASSSPGGHEQFF. CDR3 DNA: TGTGCCAGCAGCTCCCCGGGGGGGCATGAGCAGTTCTTC.

The V and J genes are TRBV25-1 and TRBJ1-5, with no clear D. V lost 4 bases and J 0 bases, leaving 7 bases between the germline ends. The CDR3 runs 14 residues. Germline assignment: CDR1 MGHDK and CDR2 SYGVNS. CDR3 loop: CASSVTHSNQPQHF. The DNA of the CDR3 is TGTGCCAGCAGTGTGACACATAGCAATCAGCCCCAGCATTTT.

The genes are TRBV7-2 and TRBJ2-4, with D tentatively TRBD2 (5 bases). The ends were cut back, 2 bases at V and 15 bases at J, with 20 bases in the middle. Germline loops: CDR1 SGHTA, CDR2 FQGNSA. This CDR3 is 14 amino acids long. DNA for the CDR3: TGTGCCAGCAGCTTATCCCCGGACTGGCATCGGGCGTACTTC. Its translation is CASSLSPDWHRAYF.

The CDR3 is CASSQDPGQGYEKLFF. CDR3 bases: TGCGCCAGCAGCCAAGACCCGGGACAGGGGTATGAAAAACTGTTTTTT. The rearrangement joins TRBV4-3 to TRBJ1-4, with TRBD1 identical over 10 bases. The CDR3 contains 16 residues. J lost 6 bases, V lost 0 bases, and 4 bases had no gene match. Germline assignment: CDR1 LGHNA and CDR2 YSLEER.

The chain uses TRBV7-3 and TRBJ1-1, with a possible D match to TRBD1 (5 bases). The CDR3 has 14 residues. Germline CDR1 reads SGHTA; CDR2 reads FQGTGA. The V end was cut by 3 bases, the J end by 0 bases, with 8 bases between. CDR3 loop: CASSLNRMNTEAFF. CDR3 sequence (DNA): TGTGCCAGCAGCTTGAACAGGATGAACACTGAAGCTTTCTTT.